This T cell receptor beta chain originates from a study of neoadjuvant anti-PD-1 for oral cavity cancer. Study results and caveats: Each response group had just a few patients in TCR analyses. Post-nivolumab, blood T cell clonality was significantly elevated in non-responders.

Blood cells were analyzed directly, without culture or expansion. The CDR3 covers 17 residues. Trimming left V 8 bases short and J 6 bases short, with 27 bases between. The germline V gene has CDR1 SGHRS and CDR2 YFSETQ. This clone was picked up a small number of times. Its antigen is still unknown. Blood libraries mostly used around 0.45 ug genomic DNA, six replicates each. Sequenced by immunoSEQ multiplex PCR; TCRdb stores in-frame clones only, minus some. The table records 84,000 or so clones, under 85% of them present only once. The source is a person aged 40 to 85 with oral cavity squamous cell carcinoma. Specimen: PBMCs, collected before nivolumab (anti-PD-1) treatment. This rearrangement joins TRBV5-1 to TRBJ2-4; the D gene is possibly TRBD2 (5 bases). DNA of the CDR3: TGCGCCAGTGCGGAAGCTGCGGGTGCGGGTCTTGGAAACATTCAGTACTTC. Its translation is CASAEAAGAGLGNIQYF.